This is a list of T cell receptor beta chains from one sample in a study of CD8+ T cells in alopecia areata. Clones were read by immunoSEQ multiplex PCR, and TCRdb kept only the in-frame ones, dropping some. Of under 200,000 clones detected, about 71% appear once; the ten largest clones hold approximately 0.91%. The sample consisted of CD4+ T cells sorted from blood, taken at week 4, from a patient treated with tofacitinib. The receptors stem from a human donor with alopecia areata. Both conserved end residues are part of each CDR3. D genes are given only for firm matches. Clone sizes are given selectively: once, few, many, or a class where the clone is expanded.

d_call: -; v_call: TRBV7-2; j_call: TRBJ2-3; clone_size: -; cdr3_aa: CASSWGLNGDTQYF; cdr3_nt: TGTGCCAGCAGCTGGGGACTCAACGGAGATACGCAGTATTTT
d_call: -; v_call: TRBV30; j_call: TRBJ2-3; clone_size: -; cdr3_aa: CAWSVSRVPSTDTQYF; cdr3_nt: TGTGCCTGGAGTGTAAGTCGGGTCCCATCCACAGATACGCAGTATTTT
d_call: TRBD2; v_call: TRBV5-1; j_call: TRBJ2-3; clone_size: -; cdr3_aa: CASSLTSGGPDTQYF; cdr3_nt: TGCGCCAGCAGCTTGACTAGCGGGGGACCAGATACGCAGTATTTT
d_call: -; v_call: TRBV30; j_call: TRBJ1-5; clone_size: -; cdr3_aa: CAWSVQDYQPQHF; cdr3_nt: TGTGCCTGGAGTGTACAGGACTATCAGCCCCAGCATTTT
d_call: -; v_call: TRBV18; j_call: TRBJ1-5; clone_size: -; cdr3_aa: CASSPGSNQPQHF; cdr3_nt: TGTGCCAGCTCGCCAGGTAGCAATCAGCCCCAGCATTTT
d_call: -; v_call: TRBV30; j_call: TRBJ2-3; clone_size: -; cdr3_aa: CAWSREGNKYF; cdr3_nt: TGTGCCTGGAGTCGAGAAGGTAACAAGTATTTT
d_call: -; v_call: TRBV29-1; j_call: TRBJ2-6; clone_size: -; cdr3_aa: CSVEWVGSGANVLTF; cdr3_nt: TGCAGCGTTGAGTGGGTAGGGAGCGGGGCCAACGTCCTGACTTTC
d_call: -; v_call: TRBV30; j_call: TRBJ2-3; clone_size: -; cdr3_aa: CAWSVQGTDTQYF; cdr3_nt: TGTGCCTGGAGTGTACAGGGCACAGATACGCAGTATTTT
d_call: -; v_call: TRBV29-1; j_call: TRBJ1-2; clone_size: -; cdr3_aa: CSVGLEPYGYTF; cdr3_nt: TGCAGCGTCGGTCTCGAACCCTATGGCTACACCTTC
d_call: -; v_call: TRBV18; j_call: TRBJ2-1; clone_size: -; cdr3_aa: CASSPGRAGFNEQFF; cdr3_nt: TGTGCCAGCTCACCCGGAAGGGCGGGGTTCAATGAGCAGTTCTTC
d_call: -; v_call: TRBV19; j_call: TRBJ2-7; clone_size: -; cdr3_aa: CASSRTGNEQYF; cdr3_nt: TGTGCCAGTAGCCGGACGGGAAATGAGCAGTACTTC
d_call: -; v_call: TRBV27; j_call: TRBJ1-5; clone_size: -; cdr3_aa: CASGPGSRGQPQHF; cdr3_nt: TGTGCCAGCGGCCCGGGTTCCCGGGGACAGCCCCAGCATTTT
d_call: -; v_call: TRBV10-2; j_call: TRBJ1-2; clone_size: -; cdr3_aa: CASSESRQVNGYTF; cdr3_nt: TGCGCCAGCAGTGAGTCGAGGCAGGTCAATGGCTACACCTTC
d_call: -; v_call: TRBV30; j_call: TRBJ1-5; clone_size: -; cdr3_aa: CAWTQGNNQPQHF; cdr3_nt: TGTGCCTGGACGCAGGGCAACAATCAGCCCCAGCATTTT
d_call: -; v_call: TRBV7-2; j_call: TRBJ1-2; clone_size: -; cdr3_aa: CASSSLGVVNGYTF; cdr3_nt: TGTGCCAGCAGTTCGCTTGGGGTAGTGAATGGCTACACCTTC
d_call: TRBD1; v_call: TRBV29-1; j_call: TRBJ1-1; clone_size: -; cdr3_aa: CSVDTGGTEAFF; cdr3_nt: TGCAGCGTAGATACAGGGGGCACTGAAGCTTTCTTT
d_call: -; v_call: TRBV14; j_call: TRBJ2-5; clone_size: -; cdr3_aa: CASSQVETQYF; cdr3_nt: TGTGCCAGCAGCCAAGTAGAGACCCAGTACTTC
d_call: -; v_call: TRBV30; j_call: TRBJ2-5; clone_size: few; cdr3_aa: CAWSSETQYF; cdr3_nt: TGTGCCTGGAGTTCGGAGACCCAGTACTTC
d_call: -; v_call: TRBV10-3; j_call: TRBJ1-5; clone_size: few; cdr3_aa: CAISDEGQPQHF; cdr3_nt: TGTGCCATCAGTGACGAGGGTCAGCCCCAGCATTTT
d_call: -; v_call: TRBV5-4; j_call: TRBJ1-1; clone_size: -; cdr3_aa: CASSVRDLNTEAFF; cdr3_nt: TGTGCCAGCAGCGTCAGGGATTTGAACACTGAAGCTTTCTTT
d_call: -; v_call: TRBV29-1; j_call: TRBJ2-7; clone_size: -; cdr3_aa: CSVMAAGTYEQYF; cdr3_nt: TGCAGCGTCATGGCAGCTGGAACTTACGAGCAGTACTTC
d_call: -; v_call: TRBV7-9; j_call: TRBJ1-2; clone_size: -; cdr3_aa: CASARSSTGGVGDYGYTF; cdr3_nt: TGTGCCAGCGCCCGTAGCTCCACCGGAGGCGTAGGCGACTATGGCTACACCTTC
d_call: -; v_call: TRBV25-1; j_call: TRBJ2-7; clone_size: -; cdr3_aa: CASSETTRTNEQYF; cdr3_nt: TGTGCCAGCAGTGAAACAACCCGTACCAACGAGCAGTACTTC
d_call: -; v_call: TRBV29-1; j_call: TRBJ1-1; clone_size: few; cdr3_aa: CSVAHGNTEAFF; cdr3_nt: TGCAGCGTTGCGCACGGAAACACTGAAGCTTTCTTT
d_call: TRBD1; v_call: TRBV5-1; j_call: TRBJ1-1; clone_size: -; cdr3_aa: CASSPEGARTEAFF; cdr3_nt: TGCGCCAGCAGCCCGGAGGGGGCGAGGACTGAAGCTTTCTTT
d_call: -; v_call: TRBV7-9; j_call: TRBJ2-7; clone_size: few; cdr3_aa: CASSFGLYEQYF; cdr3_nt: TGTGCCAGCAGCTTCGGACTGTACGAGCAGTACTTC
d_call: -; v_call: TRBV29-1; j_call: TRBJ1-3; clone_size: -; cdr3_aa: CSVVGSPGNTIYF; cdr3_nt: TGCAGCGTTGTAGGCAGCCCGGGAAACACCATATATTTT
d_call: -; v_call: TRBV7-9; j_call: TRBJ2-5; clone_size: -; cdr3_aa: CASSLQRETQYF; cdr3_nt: TGTGCCAGCAGCTTACAGCGAGAGACCCAGTACTTC
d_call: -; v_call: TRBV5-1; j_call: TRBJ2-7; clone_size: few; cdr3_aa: CASSRTGNSYEQYF; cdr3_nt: TGCGCCAGCAGCCGTACGGGGAACTCCTACGAGCAGTACTTC
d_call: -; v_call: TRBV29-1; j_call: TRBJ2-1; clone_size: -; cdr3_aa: CSFAEASEEFF; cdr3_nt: TGCAGCTTCGCAGAGGCTTCAGAAGAGTTCTTC
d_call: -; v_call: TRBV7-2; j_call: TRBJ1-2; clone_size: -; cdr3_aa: CASSSAPIGGVGGYTF; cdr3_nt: TGTGCCAGCAGCTCAGCCCCAATAGGAGGGGTTGGCGGCTACACCTTC
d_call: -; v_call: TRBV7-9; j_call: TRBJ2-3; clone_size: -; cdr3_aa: CASSWAPGTDTQYF; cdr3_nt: TGTGCCAGCAGCTGGGCCCCGGGCACAGATACGCAGTATTTT
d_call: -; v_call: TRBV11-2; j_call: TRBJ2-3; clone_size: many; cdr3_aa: CASSPAGSQADTQYF; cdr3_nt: TGTGCCAGCAGCCCAGCCGGGTCTCAGGCAGATACGCAGTATTTT
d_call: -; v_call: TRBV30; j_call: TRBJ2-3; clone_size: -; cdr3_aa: CAWSATRESYEYF; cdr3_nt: TGTGCCTGGAGTGCGACCAGGGAGTCCTACGAGTATTTT
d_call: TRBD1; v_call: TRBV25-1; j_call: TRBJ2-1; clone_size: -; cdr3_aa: CASSKGQVINEQFF; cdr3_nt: TGTGCCAGCAGTAAGGGACAGGTAATAAATGAGCAGTTCTTC
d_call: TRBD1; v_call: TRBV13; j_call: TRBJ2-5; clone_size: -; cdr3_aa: CASSLAVTGGSGETQYF; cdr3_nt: TGTGCCAGCAGCTTAGCGGTGACAGGGGGATCCGGAGAGACCCAGTACTTC
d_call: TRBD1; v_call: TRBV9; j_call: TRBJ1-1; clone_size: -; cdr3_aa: CASSVGLGTGRTEAFF; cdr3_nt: TGTGCCAGCAGCGTCGGCCTGGGGACAGGGAGGACTGAAGCTTTCTTT
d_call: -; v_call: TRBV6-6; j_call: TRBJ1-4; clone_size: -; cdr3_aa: CASWDSRPEKLFF; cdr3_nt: TGTGCCAGCTGGGACTCCCGTCCCGAAAAACTGTTTTTT
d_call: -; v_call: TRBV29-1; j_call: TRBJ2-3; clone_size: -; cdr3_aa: CSVEIGSPDTQYF; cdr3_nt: TGCAGCGTTGAGATTGGATCCCCAGATACGCAGTATTTT
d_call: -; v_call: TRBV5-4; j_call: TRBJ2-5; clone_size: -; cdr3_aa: CASSLVGETQYF; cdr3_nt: TGTGCCAGCAGCTTGGTGGGAGAGACCCAGTACTTC
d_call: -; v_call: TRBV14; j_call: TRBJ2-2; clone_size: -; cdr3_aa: CASSQGRPGDNTGELFF; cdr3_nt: TGTGCCAGCAGCCAAGGACGTCCAGGGGACAACACCGGGGAGCTGTTTTTT
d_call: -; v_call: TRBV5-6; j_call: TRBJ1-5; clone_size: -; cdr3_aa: CASSPGPISNQPQHF; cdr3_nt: TGTGCCAGCAGCCCCGGCCCGATTAGCAATCAGCCCCAGCATTTT
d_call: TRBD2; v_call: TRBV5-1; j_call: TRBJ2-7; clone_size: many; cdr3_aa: CASSFSGGAREQYF; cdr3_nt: TGCGCCAGCAGCTTTAGCGGGGGGGCCCGGGAGCAGTACTTC
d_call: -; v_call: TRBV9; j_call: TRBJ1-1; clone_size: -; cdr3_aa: CASSVVGGNTEAFF; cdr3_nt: TGTGCCAGCAGCGTAGTGGGAGGTAACACTGAAGCTTTCTTT
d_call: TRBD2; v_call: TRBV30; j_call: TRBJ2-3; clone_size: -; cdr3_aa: CAYHSGGAVDTQYF; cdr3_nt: TGTGCCTACCATAGCGGGGGGGCTGTAGATACGCAGTATTTT
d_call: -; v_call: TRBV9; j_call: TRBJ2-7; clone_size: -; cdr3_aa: CASSGAVVGEQYF; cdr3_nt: TGTGCCAGCAGCGGAGCCGTAGTGGGGGAGCAGTACTTC
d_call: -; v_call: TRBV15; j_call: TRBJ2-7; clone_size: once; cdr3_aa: CATSRDLGKAYEQYF; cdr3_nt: TGTGCCACCAGCAGAGATTTGGGCAAGGCCTACGAGCAGTACTTC
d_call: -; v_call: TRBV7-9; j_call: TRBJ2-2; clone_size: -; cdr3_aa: CAEGRANTGELFF; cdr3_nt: TGTGCCGAGGGGAGAGCGAACACCGGGGAGCTGTTTTTT